What follows describes a single T cell receptor (beta chain). The antigen it recognizes is unknown. No quality values exist for individual bases; no much larger clone is one base distant. The sample originates from a study of T cells in localized non-small cell lung cancer (dated by TCRdb to 2020 to 2021). About the investigation overall: The study analyzed T cell repertoires of approximately 240 early-stage NSCLC patients, comparing tumors and uninvolved tumor-adjacent lungs. All 250 or so NSCLC patients in the cohort were treatment-naive and had localized lung tumors that were resected. A mean age of around 66 years was recorded for the NSCLC patients, of whom 129 were male and around 100 were female. Summary of the overall study and its limitations: Since the design was exploratory, TCR variables were selected using unadjusted p-values with no false-discovery rate correction. Of the top 100 tumor clones, a median of roughly 53 were detected in paired uninvolved adjacent lung; about 26 were also among that lung's top 100. Higher blood T cell density associated with longer overall survival, while higher adjacent-lung clonality associated with shorter survival. Because multi-region tumor sequencing was not performed, intratumor heterogeneity could not be ruled out. Uninvolved tumor-adjacent lung showed the highest T cell clonality, higher than tumor, which suggests more focused antigenic responses in the uninvolved tumor-adjacent lung.

TCR beta CDR3 regions were sequenced from DNA using the immunoSEQ Assay. The authors processed their data as follows. To compute T cell density, TCR beta template counts were normalized to usable DNA, which was estimated by amplifying housekeeping genes. Richness was estimated with the preseqR package, extrapolating to 400,000 templates for PBMC samples and 120,000 templates for tissue samples. Clonality was calculated as one minus Pielou's evenness. Tissue-enriched TCRs were identified through differential abundance testing performed on productive amino-acid clonotypes, with a minimum total count of 5 and an alpha of 0.1. Repertoire overlap between compartments was quantified with the Jaccard Index and Morisita Overlap Index. GLIPH grouped TCR beta CDR3s together with public tetramer-defined viral CDR3s, and a viral motif had to include at least three viral sequences and also show V-gene enrichment. TCRdb holds this immuneACCESS table with in-frame rearrangements only. Some clones are missing; in checked studies, unresolved V genes explain under half, and the rest has no known cause. V and J calls and clone size are given by that table; D and trimming were obtained from the DNA. Across this sample there are 20,000 to 25,000 clones, with around 86% seen only once. Around 23% of the sample rests with the top ten.

At diagnosis, tumor, uninvolved tumor-adjacent lung and peripheral blood were collected and then preserved as a mix of FFPE and fresh-frozen material. For TCR repertoire profiling, blood samples were analyzed as peripheral blood mononuclear cells. Via the germline V gene, CDR1 is SGHRS and CDR2 YFSETQ. Including the terminal cysteine and phenylalanine, the CDR3 comprises 14 residues. Only CDR3 DNA remains: 42 bases, in frame from the first base. Between the V and J ends, shortened by 0 bases and 3 bases respectively, the junction contains 9 bases. This chain joins TRBV5-1 to TRBJ2-5; confidence is insufficient to name the D gene. The clonotype was recovered from a man aged 40 to 70 with stage I squamous cell lung carcinoma. This specimen consisted of peripheral blood, obtained before any cancer treatment. The DNA sequence follows: TGCGCCAGCAGCTTGGGCCTGGGTAAAGAGACCCAGTACTTC. This sequence encodes CASSLGLGKETQYF. When the CDR3 is completed using the reference TRBV5-1 and TRBJ2-5 genes on either side, the full variable domain is KAGVTQTPRYLIKTRGQQVTLSCSPISGHRSVSWYQQTPGQGLQFLFEYFSETQRNKGNFPGRFSGRQFSNSRSEMNVSTLELGDSALYLCASSLGLGKETQYFGPGTRLLVL.